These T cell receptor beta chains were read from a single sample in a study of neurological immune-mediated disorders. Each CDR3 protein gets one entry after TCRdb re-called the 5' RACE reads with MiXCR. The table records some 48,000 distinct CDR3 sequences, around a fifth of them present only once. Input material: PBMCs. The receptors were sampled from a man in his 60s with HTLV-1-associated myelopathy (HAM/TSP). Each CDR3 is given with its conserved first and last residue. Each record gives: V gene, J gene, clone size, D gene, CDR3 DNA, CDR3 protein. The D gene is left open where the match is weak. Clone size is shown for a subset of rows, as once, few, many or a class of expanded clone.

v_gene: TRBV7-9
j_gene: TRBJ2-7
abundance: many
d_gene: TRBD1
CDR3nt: TGTGCCAGCAGCCCGACAGGGGTTGGCTACGAGCAGTACTTC
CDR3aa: CASSPTGVGYEQYF

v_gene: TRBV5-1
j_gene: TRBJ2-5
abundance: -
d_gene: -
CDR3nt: TGCGCCAGCAGCTTGGTATCAGGGGAGACAGAGACCCAGTACTTC
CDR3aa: CASSLVSGETETQYF

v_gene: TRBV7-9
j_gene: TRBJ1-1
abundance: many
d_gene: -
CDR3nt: TGTGCCAGCAGCCCTAGGCCAGGGGAACGGTACACTGAAGCTTTCTTT
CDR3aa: CASSPRPGERYTEAFF

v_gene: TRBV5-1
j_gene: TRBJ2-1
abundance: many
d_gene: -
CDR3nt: TGCGCCAGCAAAGATTACAATGAGCAGTTCTTC
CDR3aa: CASKDYNEQFF

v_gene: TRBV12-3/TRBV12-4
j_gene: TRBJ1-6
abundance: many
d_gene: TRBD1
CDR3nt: TGTGCCAGCAGTTTTACAGGGGGCGGGTATTCACCCCTCCACTTT
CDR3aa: CASSFTGGGYSPLHF

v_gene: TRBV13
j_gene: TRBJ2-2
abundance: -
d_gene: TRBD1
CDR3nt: TGTGCCAGCAGCAGTGGGACAGGGGAGCCCGGGGAGCTGTTTTTT
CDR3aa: CASSSGTGEPGELFF

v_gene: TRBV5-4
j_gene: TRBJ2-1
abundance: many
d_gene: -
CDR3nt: TGTGCCAGCAGCTTGGGGACCACCACCAACAATGAGCAGTTCTTC
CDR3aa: CASSLGTTTNNEQFF

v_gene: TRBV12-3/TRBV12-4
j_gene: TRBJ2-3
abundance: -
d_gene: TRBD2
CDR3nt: TGTGCCAGCAGTTTAGATAGTAGCGGGGCTATGCCCACAGATACGCAGTATTTT
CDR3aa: CASSLDSSGAMPTDTQYF

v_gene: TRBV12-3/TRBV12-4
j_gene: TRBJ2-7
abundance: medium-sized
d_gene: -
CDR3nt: TGTGCCAGCATGGTGTACGGGTTCCACGACGAGCAGTACTTC
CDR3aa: CASMVYGFHDEQYF

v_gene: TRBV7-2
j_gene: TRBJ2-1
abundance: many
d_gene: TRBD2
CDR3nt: TGTGCCAGCAGCTTGGGACTAGCGGACTACAATGAGCAGTTCTTC
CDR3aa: CASSLGLADYNEQFF

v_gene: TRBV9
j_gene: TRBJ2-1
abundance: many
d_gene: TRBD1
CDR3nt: TGTGCCAGCAGCGCAGGGGTGAGGGGGCATGTTAGAAATGAGCAGTTCTTC
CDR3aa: CASSAGVRGHVRNEQFF

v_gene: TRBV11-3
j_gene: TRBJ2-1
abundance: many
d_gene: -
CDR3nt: TGTGCCAGCAGCTTAGATCCCGGGGCCAATGAGCAGTTCTTC
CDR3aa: CASSLDPGANEQFF

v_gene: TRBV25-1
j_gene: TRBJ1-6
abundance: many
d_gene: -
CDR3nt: TGTGCCAGCAGTGAGGGGTCCTATAATTCACCCCTCCACTTT
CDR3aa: CASSEGSYNSPLHF

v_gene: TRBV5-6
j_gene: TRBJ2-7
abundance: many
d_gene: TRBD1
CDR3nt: TGTGCCAGCAGCATCCCGGACAGGGGGTACGAGCAGTACTTC
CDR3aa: CASSIPDRGYEQYF

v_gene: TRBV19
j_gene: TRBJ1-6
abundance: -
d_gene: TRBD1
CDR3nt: TGTGCCAGTAGTATGGAGGGGGCCATCTCACCCCTCCACTTT
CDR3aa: CASSMEGAISPLHF

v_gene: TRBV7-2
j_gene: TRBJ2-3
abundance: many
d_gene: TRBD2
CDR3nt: TGTGCCATCCCAGCTTCCTTGTCTAGCGGGAGCACAGATACGCAGTATTTT
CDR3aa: CAIPASLSSGSTDTQYF

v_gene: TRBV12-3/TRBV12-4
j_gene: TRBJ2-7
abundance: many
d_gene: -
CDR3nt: TGTGCCAGCAGTCCGAGCTCCTACGAGCAGTACTTC
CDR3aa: CASSPSSYEQYF

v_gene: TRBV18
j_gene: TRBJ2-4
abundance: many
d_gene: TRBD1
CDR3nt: TGTGCCAGCTCACAACAGGGGACCATAGCCAAAAACATTCAGTACTTC
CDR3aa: CASSQQGTIAKNIQYF

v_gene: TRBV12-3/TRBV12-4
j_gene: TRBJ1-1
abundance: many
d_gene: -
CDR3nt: TGTGCCAGCAGTATAGGCAAGAACACTGAAGCTTTCTTT
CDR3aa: CASSIGKNTEAFF

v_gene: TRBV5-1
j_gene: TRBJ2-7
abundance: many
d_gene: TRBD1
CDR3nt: TGCGCCAGCAGCTCTTCTCAGGGGGCCGATACCTACGAGCAGTACTTC
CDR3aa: CASSSSQGADTYEQYF

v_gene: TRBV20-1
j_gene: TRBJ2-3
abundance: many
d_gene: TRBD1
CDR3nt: TGCAGTGCTTCCGGGACAGAAAAGGCAGATACGCAGTATTTT
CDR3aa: CSASGTEKADTQYF

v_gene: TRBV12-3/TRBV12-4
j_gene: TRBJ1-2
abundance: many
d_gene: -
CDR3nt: TGTGCCATCGAGAGGGCTTACTATGGCTACACCTTC
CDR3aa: CAIERAYYGYTF

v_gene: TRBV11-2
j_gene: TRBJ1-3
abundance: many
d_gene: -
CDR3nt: TGTGCCAGCAGCTTAGATACCCGGAACACCATATATTTT
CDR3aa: CASSLDTRNTIYF

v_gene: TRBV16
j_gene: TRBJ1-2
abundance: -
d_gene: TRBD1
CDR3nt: TGTGCCAGCAGCCAACCTGGACAGGGGGCTGAGGGCTACACCTTC
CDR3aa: CASSQPGQGAEGYTF

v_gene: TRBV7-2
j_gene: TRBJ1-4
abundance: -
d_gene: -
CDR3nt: TGTGCCAGCAGCTTAGTCTGGGGCCGAACTGAAAAACTGTTTTTT
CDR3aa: CASSLVWGRTEKLFF

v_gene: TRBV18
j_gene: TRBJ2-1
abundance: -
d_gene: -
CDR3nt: TGTGCCAGCTCACCACCGGGTCTGGGGACTTACAATGAGCAGTTCTTC
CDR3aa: CASSPPGLGTYNEQFF

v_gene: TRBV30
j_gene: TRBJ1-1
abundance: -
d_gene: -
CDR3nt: TGTGCCTGGACGCGGGGAACGAACACTGAAGCTTTCTTT
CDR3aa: CAWTRGTNTEAFF

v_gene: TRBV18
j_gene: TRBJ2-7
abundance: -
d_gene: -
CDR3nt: TGTGCCACCAGCGGGACAGACTCCTACGAGCAGTACTTC
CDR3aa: CATSGTDSYEQYF

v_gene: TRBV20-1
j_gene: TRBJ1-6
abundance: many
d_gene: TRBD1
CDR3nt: TGCAGTGCTAGAGATGCCGGACAGGGGAGGGTACCCCTCCACTTT
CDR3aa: CSARDAGQGRVPLHF

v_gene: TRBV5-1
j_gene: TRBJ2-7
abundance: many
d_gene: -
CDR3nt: TGCGCCAGCAGCCCGGACGGGTACGAGCAGTACTTC
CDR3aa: CASSPDGYEQYF

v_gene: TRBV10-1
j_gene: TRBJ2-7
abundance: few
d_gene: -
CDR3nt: TGCGCCCATCGGGCAGGGACCCCCTACGAGCAGTACTTC
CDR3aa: CAHRAGTPYEQYF

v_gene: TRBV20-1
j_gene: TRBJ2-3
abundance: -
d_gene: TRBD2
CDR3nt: TGCTGTGCTAGAGGGACTAGCGGACCCCGGAGGGATACGCAGTATTTT
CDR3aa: CCARGTSGPRRDTQYF

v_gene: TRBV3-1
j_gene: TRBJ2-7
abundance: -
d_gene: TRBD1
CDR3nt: TGTGCCAGCAGTCCAGGACAGGACTCCTACGAGCAGTACTTC
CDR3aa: CASSPGQDSYEQYF

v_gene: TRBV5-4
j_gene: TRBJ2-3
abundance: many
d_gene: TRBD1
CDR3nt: TGTGCCAGCAGCTTGGCCGTGACAGGGGGCACAGATACGCAGTATTTT
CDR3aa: CASSLAVTGGTDTQYF

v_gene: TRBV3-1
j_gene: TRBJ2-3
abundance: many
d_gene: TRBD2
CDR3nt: TGTGCCAGCAGCCGCGCGCGGTCAACCAACCGACAAGCGGGAGGAATGGCAGATACGCAGTATTTT
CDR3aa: CASSRARSTNRQAGGMADTQYF

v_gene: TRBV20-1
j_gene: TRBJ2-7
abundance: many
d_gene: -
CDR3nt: TGCAGTGCTACCGGCGGGTTCTCCTACGAGCAGTACTTC
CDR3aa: CSATGGFSYEQYF

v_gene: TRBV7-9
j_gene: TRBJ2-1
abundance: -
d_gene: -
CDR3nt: TGTGCCAGTAGCACTCGACAACGGGCCCACAATGAGCAGTTCTTC
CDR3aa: CASSTRQRAHNEQFF

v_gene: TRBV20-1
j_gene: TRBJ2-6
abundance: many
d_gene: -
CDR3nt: TGCAGTGGGAGAGGAGGAAACTCTGGGGCCAACGTCCTGACTTTC
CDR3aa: CSGRGGNSGANVLTF